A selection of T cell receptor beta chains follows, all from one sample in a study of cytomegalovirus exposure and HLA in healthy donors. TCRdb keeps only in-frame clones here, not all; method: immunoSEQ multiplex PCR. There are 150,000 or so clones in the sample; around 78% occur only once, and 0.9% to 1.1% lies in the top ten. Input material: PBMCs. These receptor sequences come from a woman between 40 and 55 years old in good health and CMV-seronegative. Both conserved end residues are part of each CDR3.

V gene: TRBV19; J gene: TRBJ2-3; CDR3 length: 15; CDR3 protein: CASSIEGYLTDTQYF
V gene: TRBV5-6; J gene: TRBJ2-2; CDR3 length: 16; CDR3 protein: CASSRQGSLNTGELFF
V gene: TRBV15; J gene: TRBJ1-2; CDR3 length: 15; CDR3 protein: CATSRAGTGDYGYTF
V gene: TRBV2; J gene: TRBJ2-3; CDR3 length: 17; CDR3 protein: CASSKGLAGGTTDTQYF
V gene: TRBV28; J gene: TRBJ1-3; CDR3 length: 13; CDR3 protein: CASSTGGVNTIYF
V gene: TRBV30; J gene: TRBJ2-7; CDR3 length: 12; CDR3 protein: CAWTRDSHEQYF
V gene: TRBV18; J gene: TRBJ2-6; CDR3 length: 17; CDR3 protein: CASSVDSLGIGANVLTF
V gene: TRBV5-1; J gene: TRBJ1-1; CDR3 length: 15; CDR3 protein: CASMGTGGVNTEAFF
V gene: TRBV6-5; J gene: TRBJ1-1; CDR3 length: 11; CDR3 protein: CASSRAGEAFF
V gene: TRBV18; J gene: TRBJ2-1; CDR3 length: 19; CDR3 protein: CASSPLGLAGGLTYNEQFF
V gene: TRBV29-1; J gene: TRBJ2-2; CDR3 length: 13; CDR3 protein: CSVVETGTGELFF
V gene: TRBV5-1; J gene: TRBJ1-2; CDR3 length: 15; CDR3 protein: CASSSWTGGSYGYTF
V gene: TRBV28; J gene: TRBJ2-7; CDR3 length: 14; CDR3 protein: CASTRASSSYEQYF
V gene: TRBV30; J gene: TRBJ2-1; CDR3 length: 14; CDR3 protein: CAWKALSFPDEQFF
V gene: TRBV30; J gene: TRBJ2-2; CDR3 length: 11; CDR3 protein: CAWTVSGELFF
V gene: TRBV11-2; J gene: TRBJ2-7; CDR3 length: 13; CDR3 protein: CASSGLAEIRVNF
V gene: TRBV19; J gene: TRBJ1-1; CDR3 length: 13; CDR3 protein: CAIGGGMGTEAFF
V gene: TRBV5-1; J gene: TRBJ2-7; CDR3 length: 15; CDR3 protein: CASSPGTGGPYEQYF
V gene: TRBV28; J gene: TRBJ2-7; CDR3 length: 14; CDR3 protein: CASRTGGEGYEQYF
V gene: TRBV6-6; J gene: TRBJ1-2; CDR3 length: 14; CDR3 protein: CASSSHSGDCGYTF
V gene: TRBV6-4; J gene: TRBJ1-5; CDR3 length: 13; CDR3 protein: CASSDSYGGPQHF
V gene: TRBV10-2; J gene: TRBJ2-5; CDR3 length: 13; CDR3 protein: CASTGTRGETQYF
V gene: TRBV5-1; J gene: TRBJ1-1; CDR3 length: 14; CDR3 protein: CASSEGAMNTEAFF
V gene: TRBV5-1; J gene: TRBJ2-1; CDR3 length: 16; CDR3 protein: CASSLTPLAQSSEQFF
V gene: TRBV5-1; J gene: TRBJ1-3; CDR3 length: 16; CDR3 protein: CASRGETGFSGNTIYF
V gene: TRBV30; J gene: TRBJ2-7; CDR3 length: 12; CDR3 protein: CAWAPPTGEPYF
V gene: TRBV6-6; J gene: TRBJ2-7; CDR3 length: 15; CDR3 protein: CASSYGTQTSYEQYF
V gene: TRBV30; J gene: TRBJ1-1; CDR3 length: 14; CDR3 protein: CAWGRLTGDTEAFF
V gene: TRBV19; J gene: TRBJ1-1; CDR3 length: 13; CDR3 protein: CASSNYESGEAFF
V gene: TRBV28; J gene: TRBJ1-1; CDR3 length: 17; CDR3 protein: CASSPGTGVLGDTEAFF
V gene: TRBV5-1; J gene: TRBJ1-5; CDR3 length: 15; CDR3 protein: CASSPHGGWDQPQHF
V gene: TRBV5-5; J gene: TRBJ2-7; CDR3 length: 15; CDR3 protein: CASSFGWTGSYEQYF
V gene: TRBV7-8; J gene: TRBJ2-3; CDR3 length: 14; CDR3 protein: CASSLGLGADTQYF
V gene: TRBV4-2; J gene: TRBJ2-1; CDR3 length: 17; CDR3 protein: CASSAGTGPPAGNEQFF
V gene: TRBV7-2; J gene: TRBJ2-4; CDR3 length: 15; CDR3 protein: CASSLEVAGRNIQYF
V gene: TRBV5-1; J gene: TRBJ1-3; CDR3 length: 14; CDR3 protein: CASSPGITGNTIYF
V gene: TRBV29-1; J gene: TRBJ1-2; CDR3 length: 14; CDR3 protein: CSVEYRGPQYGYTF
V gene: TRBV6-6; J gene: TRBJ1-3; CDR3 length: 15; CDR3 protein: CASSTPELSGNTIYF
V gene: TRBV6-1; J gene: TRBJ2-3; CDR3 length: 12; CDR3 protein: CASSPPEDTQYF
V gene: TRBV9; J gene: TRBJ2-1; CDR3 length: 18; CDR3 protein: CASSVTSGTSGVYNEQFF
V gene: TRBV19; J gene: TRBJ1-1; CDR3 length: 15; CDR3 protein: CASSISTGVNTEAFF
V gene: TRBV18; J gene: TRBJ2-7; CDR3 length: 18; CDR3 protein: CASSPRGVRAGAFYEQYF
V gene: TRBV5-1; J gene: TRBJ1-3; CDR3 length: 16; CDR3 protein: CASSVGADYSGNTIYF
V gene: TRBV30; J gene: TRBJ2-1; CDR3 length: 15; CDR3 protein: CAWSGTLSSYNEQFF
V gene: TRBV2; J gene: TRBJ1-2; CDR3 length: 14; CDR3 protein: CASSEGGPFYGYTF
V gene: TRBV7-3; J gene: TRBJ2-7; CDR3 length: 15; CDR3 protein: CASSAGQGSHYEQYF
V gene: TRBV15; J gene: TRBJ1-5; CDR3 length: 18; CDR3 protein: CATSRDQNRGRSNQPQHF
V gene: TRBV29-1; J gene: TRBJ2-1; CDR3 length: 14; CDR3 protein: CSVEGRISYNEQFF
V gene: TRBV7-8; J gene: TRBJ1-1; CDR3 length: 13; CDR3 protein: CASSFQQDTEAFF
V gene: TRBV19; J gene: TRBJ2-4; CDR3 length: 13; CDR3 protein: CASSLDRERIQYF
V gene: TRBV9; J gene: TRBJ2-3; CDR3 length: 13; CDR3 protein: CASSVAGVEMQYF
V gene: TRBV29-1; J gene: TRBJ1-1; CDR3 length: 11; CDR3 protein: CSGLAVTEAFF
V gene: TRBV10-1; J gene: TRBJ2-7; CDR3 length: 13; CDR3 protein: CASSGQGRYEQYF